This T cell receptor (beta chain) came from a study of breast tumors, draining lymph nodes, adjacent tissues. This clonotype showed up just once. Its matching antigen is unknown. Regarding the study as a whole: Luminal-like breast cancer showed significantly higher tumor–nontumor repertoire similarity than basal-like. Data only fit, rather than demonstrated, lymph node origin of most tumor T cells. Findings are consistent with lymph node origin and intratumoral expansion of most tumor T cells. Tumor TCR diversity was below lymph nodes but above nontumor tissue.

MiXCR, applied by TCRdb to the multiplex PCR reads, yields one record per CDR3 protein. This table has fewer than 250,000 distinct CDR3 sequences, about 30% appearing once. The J segment lost 13 bases and the V segment lost 6 bases, leaving 23 bases of the junction unmatched. This CDR3 spans 17 amino acids. Axillary draining lymph nodes of breast cancer patients supplied the node samples. The sequence was obtained from a female donor with breast cancer. Some clones in this sample may be carry-over from other donors' samples. The rearrangement joins TRBV12-3 or TRBV12-4 to TRBJ1-4; TRBD1 matches 7 bases. Sequenced input: axillary lymph node tissue. The CDR3 protein is CASRSTRGNRVQGRLFF. Written as DNA, the CDR3 is TGTGCCAGCAGGTCTACTAGGGGGAACAGGGTACAGGGGCGACTGTTTTTT.